The rows below give T cell receptor beta chains drawn from one sample of a study of radiotherapy plus CTLA-4 blockade in lung cancer. The table came from immunoSEQ multiplex PCR; TCRdb's copy has only in-frame clones and leaves some out. The table includes some 70,000 clones, about four fifths detected once. The material was peripheral blood, obtained from a patient treated with radiotherapy plus ipilimumab. These receptors were taken from a human donor with non-small cell lung cancer who had a partial response to radiotherapy plus ipilimumab. Both conserved end residues are part of each CDR3. Each record gives: CDR3 protein, CDR3 DNA, V gene, J gene, D gene, clone size. A D gene is named only where the DNA matches it firmly. Clone size is not always given. Where it is, it says once, few, many or a class for expanded clones.

CASSWGTSIEQYF	TGCGCCAGCAGTTGGGGGACTTCTATCGAGCAGTACTTC	TRBV5-1	TRBJ2-7	.	.
CASSLSSGTVSYEQYF	TGTGCCAGCAGTTTATCCTCCGGGACAGTCTCCTACGAGCAGTACTTC	TRBV27	TRBJ2-7	TRBD1	.
CASSPADFNYGYTF	TGTGCCAGCAGCCCCGCAGATTTTAACTATGGCTACACCTTC	TRBV28	TRBJ1-2	.	few
CASSIRRGGRNQPQHF	TGTGCCAGTAGTATAAGACGGGGGGGTCGCAATCAGCCCCAGCATTTT	TRBV19	TRBJ1-5	.	.
CASSQSGTTKRGYTF	TGTGCCAGCAGCCAATCGGGGACAACAAAAAGGGGCTACACCTTC	TRBV16	TRBJ1-2	.	.
CASSSKREGDTQYF	TGTGCCAGCAGCTCCAAGCGGGAGGGGGATACGCAGTATTTT	TRBV7-2	TRBJ2-3	TRBD2	once
CASSSGTGNYNEQFF	TGTGCCAGCAGCTCCGGGACAGGGAATTACAATGAGCAGTTCTTC	TRBV5-4	TRBJ2-1	TRBD1	.
CAWRAQGRIDQPQHF	TGTGCCTGGAGAGCACAGGGTAGGATTGATCAGCCCCAGCATTTT	TRBV30	TRBJ1-5	.	.
CASSLRAGQGHGELFF	TGTGCCAGCAGCTTAAGGGCGGGACAGGGTCACGGGGAGCTGTTTTTT	TRBV7-2	TRBJ2-2	TRBD1	.
CASQEGGSGSWNEQYF	TGTGCCAGTCAAGAGGGAGGGTCCGGGAGTTGGAACGAGCAGTACTTC	TRBV19	TRBJ2-7	TRBD2	.
CASSEGLAGTYEQYF	TGTGCCAGCAGTGAAGGACTAGCCGGGACCTACGAGCAGTACTTC	TRBV7-6	TRBJ2-7	TRBD2	.
CASSLSRGSKQPQHF	TGTGCCAGCAGTTTATCGAGAGGCAGTAAGCAGCCCCAGCATTTT	TRBV27	TRBJ1-5	.	.
CASSTGVNTEAFF	TGTGCCAGCAGTACAGGCGTTAACACTGAAGCTTTCTTT	TRBV7-3	TRBJ1-1	.	.
CASSEGLAGGPTDTQYF	TGTGCCAGCAGTGAAGGACTAGCGGGAGGGCCAACAGATACGCAGTATTTT	TRBV27	TRBJ2-3	TRBD2	.